This T cell receptor (beta chain) was observed in a study of CD8 T cells in ankylosing spondylitis. As concerns this clonotype: What it binds is unknown.

Quantitative barcoded 5'-RACE was used to prepare TCR beta libraries. One entry per CDR3 protein, called by TCRdb with MiXCR from the 5' RACE reads. The sample consists of about 36,000 distinct CDR3 sequences, around an eighth of them appearing once. Study findings and constraints: Seven to nine highly homologous variants made up a TCR beta motif, and this motif appeared characteristic of ankylosing spondylitis blood. Significant enrichment of disease-linked clones was reported in matched ankylosing spondylitis synovial fluid. In peripheral blood, disease-linked CD8+ clones occurred at relatively low frequencies.

This clonotype was obtained from a male donor with ankylosing spondylitis. Sequencing input: synovial fluid, either unsorted or a sorted T cell fraction (not recorded which).

CDR3 residues: CASSQDPGGSSYNSPLHF. The DNA of the CDR3 is TGCGCCAGCAGCCAAGATCCCGGGGGAAGCTCCTATAATTCACCCCTCCACTTT. V is TRBV4-1 and J is TRBJ1-6; D is perhaps TRBD1 (5 bases). Per germline, CDR1 MGHRA and CDR2 YSYEKL. V was pared by 0 bases and J by 0 bases, with 12 bases between. This CDR3 is built from 18 residues.